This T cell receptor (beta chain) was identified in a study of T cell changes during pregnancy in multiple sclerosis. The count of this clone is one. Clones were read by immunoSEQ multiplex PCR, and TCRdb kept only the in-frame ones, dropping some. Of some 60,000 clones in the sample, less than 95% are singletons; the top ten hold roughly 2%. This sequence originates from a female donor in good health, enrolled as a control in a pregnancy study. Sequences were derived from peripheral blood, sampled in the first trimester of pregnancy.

This CDR3 is CASSPSGGIDTEAFF. DNA for the CDR3: TGTGCCAGCAGCCCTTCAGGGGGCATCGACACTGAAGCTTTCTTT. This sequence joins TRBV4-2 and TRBJ1-1; 8 bases line up with TRBD1. The CDR3 runs to 15 residues. V gave up 4 bases and J gave up 3 bases; unmatched junction bases: 7. Germline loops: CDR1 LGHNA, CDR2 YNFKEQ.